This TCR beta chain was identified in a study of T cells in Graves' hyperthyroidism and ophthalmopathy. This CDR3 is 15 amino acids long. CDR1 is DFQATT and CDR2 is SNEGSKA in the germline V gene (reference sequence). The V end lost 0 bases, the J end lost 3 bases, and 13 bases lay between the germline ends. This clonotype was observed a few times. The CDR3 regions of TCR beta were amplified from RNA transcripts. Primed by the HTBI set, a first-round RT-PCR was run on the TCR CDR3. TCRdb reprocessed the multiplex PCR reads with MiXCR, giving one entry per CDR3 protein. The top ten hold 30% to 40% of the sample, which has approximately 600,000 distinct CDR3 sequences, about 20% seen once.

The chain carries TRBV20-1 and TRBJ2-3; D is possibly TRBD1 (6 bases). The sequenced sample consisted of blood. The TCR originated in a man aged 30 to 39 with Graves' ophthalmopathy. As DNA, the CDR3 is TGCAGTGCTAGAGATTTAGTAGGGACAACAGATACGCAGTATTTT. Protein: CSARDLVGTTDTQYF.